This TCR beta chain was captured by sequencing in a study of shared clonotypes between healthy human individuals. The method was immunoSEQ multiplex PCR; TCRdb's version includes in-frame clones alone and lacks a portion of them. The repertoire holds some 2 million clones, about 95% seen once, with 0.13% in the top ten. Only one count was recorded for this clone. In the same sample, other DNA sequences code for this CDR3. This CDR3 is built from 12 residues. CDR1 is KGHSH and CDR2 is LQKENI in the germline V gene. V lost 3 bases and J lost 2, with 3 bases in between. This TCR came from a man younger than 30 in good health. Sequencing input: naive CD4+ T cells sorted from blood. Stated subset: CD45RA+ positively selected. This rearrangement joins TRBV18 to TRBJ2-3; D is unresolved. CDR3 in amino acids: CASSPSTDTQYF. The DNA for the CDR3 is TGTGCCAGCTCACCCTCCACAGATACGCAGTATTTT. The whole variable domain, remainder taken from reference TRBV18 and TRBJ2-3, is NAGVMQNPRHLVRRRGQEARLRCSPMKGHSHVYWYRQLPEEGLKFMVYLQKENIIDESGMPKERFSAEFPKEGPSILRIQQVVRGDSAAYFCASSPSTDTQYFGPGTRLTVL.